The 11 T cell receptor beta chains given below trace back to one sample, sequenced in a study of blood T cell repertoires in COVID-19. Measured with immunoSEQ multiplex PCR; TCRdb has only the in-frame clones, and not every one. The sample lists 200,000 to 300,000 clones, 65% to 85% occurring once. Input material: peripheral blood. Source of these receptors: a woman aged 40 to 50 who had recovered from COVID-19.

This clone was found a few times. The chain joins TRBV4-1 to TRBJ1-6, with 7 bases aligning to TRBD1. Germline lookup yields CDR1 MGHRA and CDR2 YSYEKL. V dropped 5 bases and J dropped 0; count of bases not matched to a gene: 4. The CDR3 runs to 16 residues. CDR3 amino acids: CASSFRDSSYNSPLHF. In nucleotides, the CDR3 is TGCGCCAGCAGCTTTCGGGACAGCTCCTATAATTCACCCCTCCACTTT.

The chain uses TRBV3-1 (or the pseudogene TRBV3-2) and TRBJ1-1; tentative D call: TRBD1 (5 bases). The CDR3 runs 14 residues. Trimming took 6 bases from V and 5 from J, leaving 16 bases between them. Germline V lookup: CDR1 LGHDT, CDR2 YNNKEL (reference sequence). CDR3 sequence (DNA): TGTGCCAGCAGGCCGGGGGGGAAGGGGACTGAAGCTTTCTTT. Its protein is CASRPGGKGTEAFF.

This chain connects TRBV24-1 to TRBJ2-1, with 8 bases that match TRBD1. This CDR3 contains 15 residues. The trim removed 7 bases at V and 7 bases at J, leaving 11 bases unmatched. The V gene's germline CDR1 is KGHDR and CDR2 SFDVKD. Here the CDR3 reads CATSPGGTLQNEQFF. The CDR3 bases are TGTGCCACCAGCCCAGGGGGCACGCTCCAGAATGAGCAGTTCTTC.

The chain links TRBV28 to TRBJ1-2, with 7 bases that match TRBD1. This CDR3 is 16 amino acids long. V trimming: 4 bases; J trimming: 2 bases; junction bases outside the gene matches: 10. Germline CDR1 MDHEN, CDR2 SYDVKM. Here the CDR3 reads CASSSPGQTLNYGYTF. CDR3 nucleotides: TGTGCCAGCAGTTCACCGGGACAGACCCTGAACTATGGCTACACCTTC.

The rearrangement links TRBV15 to TRBJ1-1; D is perhaps TRBD1 (6 bases). Trimming took 1 base from V and 4 from J, leaving 13 bases between them. From germline, CDR1 is LNHNV and CDR2 YYDKDF (reference sequence). The length of the CDR3 is 15 residues. The CDR3 protein is CATSRVVQGITEAFF. The CDR3, as DNA: TGTGCCACCAGCAGAGTTGTACAGGGAATCACTGAAGCTTTCTTT.

This chain uses TRBV30 with TRBJ1-1; perhaps TRBD1 as D (6 bases). CDR3 size: 13 residues. Trimming removed 3 bases from V and 11 bases from J, with 19 bases in between. Germline assignment: CDR1 GTSNPN and CDR2 SVGIG (reference sequence). CDR3: CAWRDAQGLRAFF. The CDR3 region has the DNA TGTGCCTGGAGGGATGCACAGGGCCTGAGGGCTTTCTTT.

CDR3 in amino acids: CASSPDSTEAFF. CDR3 DNA: TGTGCCAGCTCACCTGACAGCACTGAAGCTTTCTTT. The chain uses TRBV18 and TRBJ1-1; a possible D gene is TRBD1 (5 bases). The CDR3 consists of 12 residues. Trimming removed 3 bases from V and 4 bases from J, with 6 bases in between. In germline, CDR1 is KGHSH, CDR2 LQKENI. The full variable domain, completed using reference TRBV18 and TRBJ1-1, is NAGVMQNPRHLVRRRGQEARLRCSPMKGHSHVYWYRQLPEEGLKFMVYLQKENIIDESGMPKERFSAEFPKEGPSILRIQQVVRGDSAAYFCASSPDSTEAFFGQGTRLTVV.

The chain employs TRBV15 and TRBJ1-4; TRBD1 aligns across 9 bases. The CDR3 has 16 amino acids. V shed 8 bases, J shed 5 bases, and the junction held 12 bases outside the gene matches. Germline V CDR1 and CDR2: LNHNV, YYDKDF (reference sequence). The CDR3: CATGGRPGQGNEKLFF. The CDR3 nucleotides are TGTGCCACCGGCGGCCGACCGGGACAGGGAAATGAAAAACTGTTTTTT. Supplemented by reference TRBV15 and TRBJ1-4, the full variable domain reads DAMVIQNPRYQVTQFGKPVTLSCSQTLNHNVMYWYQQKSSQAPKLLFHYYDKDFNNEADTPDNFQSRRPNTSFCFLDIRSPGLGDTAMYLCATGGRPGQGNEKLFFGSGTQLSVL.

The chain combines TRBV3-1 (or the pseudogene TRBV3-2) with TRBJ1-2; 8 bases align to TRBD1. CDR3 length equals 15 residues. V lost 5 bases to trimming and J lost 5 bases; unmatched junction nucleotides: 10. Germline assignment: CDR1 LGHDT and CDR2 YNNKEL (reference sequence). In DNA, the CDR3 is TGTGCCAGCAGCTATATGGACAGGGCTCTTTATGGCTACACCTTC. Translation: CASSYMDRALYGYTF.

This chain connects TRBV27 to TRBJ2-7; D is unresolved. Trimming cost V 8 bases and J 3 bases, with 17 bases left between them. CDR1 and CDR2 from the germline V gene are MNHEY and SMNVEV (reference sequence). The CDR3 totals 14 residues. The CDR3 loop is CASASRHKLYEQYF. DNA for the CDR3: TGTGCCAGCGCCTCCCGACATAAACTCTACGAGCAGTACTTC.

The chain carries TRBV28 and TRBJ2-2; possibly TRBD1 for D (6 bases). CDR1 and CDR2 (germline): MDHEN, SYDVKM. V lost 6 bases, J lost 2 bases, and 22 bases lay in between. The CDR3 runs to 18 residues. The CDR3 DNA follows: TGTGCCAGCAGGCCAAGAGGGGGACCCAACCTCAACACCGGGGAGCTGTTTTTT. Its translation is CASRPRGGPNLNTGELFF.